The clone carrying this TCR beta chain was picked up a small number of times. This specimen belongs to a study of T cells in Graves' hyperthyroidism and ophthalmopathy. About the study: Pretreatment peripheral blood was obtained at initial diagnosis.

Amplification of TCR beta CDR3 regions was performed using RNA transcripts as template. In the first-round RT-PCR of the TCR CDR3, the HTBI primer set was used. MiXCR was run by TCRdb on the multiplex PCR reads, yielding one entry per CDR3 protein. Among 750,000 to 900,000 distinct CDR3 sequences listed, around 39% were seen once. No progression to ophthalmopathy during 18 months of follow-up defined stable disease. Hyperthyroidism patients were newly diagnosed, had disease duration under 2 months, and were aged 18 to 65 years. Clinicians diagnosed patients from clinical symptoms, serum thyroxine and TRAb, thyroid ultrasound and orbital computed tomography. CDR1 is SEHNR and CDR2 is FQNEAQ in the germline V gene (reference sequence). After removal of 5 bases from V and 1 base from J, the junction contained 8 bases not matched to a gene. There are 16 residues in the CDR3.

This TCR derives from a man aged 18 to 29 with Graves' hyperthyroidism. The gene calls are TRBV7-9 and TRBJ1-1, with 9 bases matching TRBD1. The sequenced sample was blood. In nucleotides, the CDR3 is TGTGCCAGCAGCCCCGGGACAGGGTTAGGGAACACTGAAGCTTTCTTT. Translating it yields CASSPGTGLGNTEAFF. Full variable domain (outside the CDR3, taken from reference TRBV7-9 and TRBJ1-1): DTGVSQNPRHKITKRGQNVTFRCDPISEHNRLYWYRQTLGQGPEFLTYFQNEAQLEKSRLLSDRFSAERPKGSFSTLEIQRTEQGDSAMYLCASSPGTGLGNTEAFFGQGTRLTVV.